Shown below are 10 T cell receptor beta chains from a single sample sequenced in a study of T-cell reconstitution after alpha-beta-depleted transplantation in children. The study, taken as a whole, reports: A year had passed since transplant, and T-cell counts and diversity by then came mostly from newly produced T cells.

Unique molecular identifiers featured in how the TCRbeta library was prepared. TCRdb reprocessed the PCR reads via MiXCR and lists one record per CDR3 protein. This sample has some 300,000 distinct CDR3 sequences, with over 7.5% found just once. These receptors have no known antigen. Source: peripheral blood, taken 360 days after TCRalphabeta/CD19-depleted stem cell transplant. The receptors were sampled from a female patient aged 2-9 years who had a stem cell transplant for Fanconi anemia, so the T cells may come from the graft donor.

This sequence joins TRBV2 and TRBJ2-7, with 11 bases lining up with TRBD2. CDR3 size: 12 residues. After removal of 9 bases from V and 5 bases from J, the junction contained 3 bases not matched to a gene. Germline assignment: CDR1 SNHLY and CDR2 FYNNEI. Here the CDR3 DNA reads TGTGCCAGTAGCGGGAGGGGAAACGAGCAGTACTTC. Protein sequence: CASSGRGNEQYF.

Only a few counts were recorded for this clonotype. The V call is TRBV5-7, the J call TRBJ2-3; 13 bases are shared with TRBD2. TRBV5-7 is sorted into the ORF group, with uncertain function. V lost 4 bases to trimming and J lost 1 base; unmatched junction nucleotides: 9. The CDR3 consists of 18 residues. The CDR3 nucleotides are TGTGCCAGCAGCCTCCCGCGACTAGCGGGGGGCCGCACAGATACGCAGTATTTT. This translates into CASSLPRLAGGRTDTQYF.

This clonotype was seen ten or more times. The rearrangement uses TRBV3-1 and TRBJ2-3; D gene uncertain. Trimming shortened V by 0 bases and J by 1 base, and 8 bases separated the two germline ends. CDR1 LGHDT and CDR2 YNNKEL come from the germline V gene (reference sequence). The CDR3 spans 15 residues. The CDR3 region has the DNA TGTGCCAGCAGCCAAGACCGCGAGCGCACAGATACGCAGTATTTT. Residues: CASSQDRERTDTQYF.

The chain employs TRBV5-1 and TRBJ2-3; possibly TRBD2 for D (6 bases). CDR1 is SGHRS and CDR2 is YFSETQ in the germline V gene. V dropped 5 bases and J dropped 0 bases, with 7 bases sitting between them. The CDR3 consists of 13 residues. In DNA, the CDR3 is TGCGCCAGCAGGGAGGGTAGCACAGATACGCAGTATTTT. Encoded protein: CASREGSTDTQYF.

This clonotype was seen only a few times. The chain carries TRBV7-8 and TRBJ1-1; a possible D gene is TRBD1 (5 bases). The CDR3 loop spans 13 amino acids. Per the germline V gene, CDR1 is SGHVS and CDR2 is FQNEAQ. Trimming pared 2 bases from V and 3 bases from J, leaving 7 bases between. CDR3 loop: CASSLWGYTEAFF. Written as DNA, the CDR3 is TGTGCCAGCAGCTTATGGGGGTACACTGAAGCTTTCTTT.

The V gene is TRBV7-8, the J gene TRBJ1-1, with TRBD1 identical over 9 bases. V trimming: 4 bases; J trimming: 7 bases; junction bases outside the gene matches: 7. Germline V gene lookup returns CDR1 SGHVS and CDR2 FQNEAQ. The CDR3 runs 14 residues. CDR3 protein: CASSWDREYGEAFF. The CDR3 DNA sequence: TGTGCCAGCAGCTGGGACAGGGAATATGGTGAAGCTTTCTTT. Full variable domain (outside the CDR3, taken from reference TRBV7-8 and TRBJ1-1): GAGVSQSPRYKVAKRGQDVALRCDPISGHVSLFWYQQALGQGPEFLTYFQNEAQLDKSGLPSDRFFAERPEGSVSTLKIQRTQQEDSAVYLCASSWDREYGEAFFGQGTRLTVV.

The table lists this clonotype with many counts. The rearrangement links TRBV12-3 or TRBV12-4 to TRBJ2-2; 7 bases line up with TRBD1. Trimming cost V 4 bases and J 2 bases; bases outside gene matches: 4. The CDR3 loop spans 15 amino acids. CDR3: CASSSQGTNTGELFF. CDR3 DNA: TGTGCCAGCAGTTCACAGGGGACCAACACCGGGGAGCTGTTTTTT.

This clonotype occurred many times. The V and J genes are TRBV5-1 and TRBJ2-6; no clear D gene. The CDR3 is 17 amino acids. Trimming pared 0 bases from V and 1 base from J, leaving 11 bases between. Germline values: CDR1 SGHRS, CDR2 YFSETQ. CDR3 DNA: TGCGCCAGCAGCTTGGGAACAGACCCTTCTGGGGCCAACGTCCTGACTTTC. This codes for CASSLGTDPSGANVLTF.

This clonotype was seen at least ten times. The V gene is TRBV7-8, the J gene TRBJ2-5; 7 nucleotides agree with TRBD2. This CDR3 has 13 amino acids. V lost 1 base to trimming and J lost 7 bases; unmatched junction nucleotides: 3. The germline V gene has CDR1 SGHVS and CDR2 FQNEAQ. The chain's CDR3 is CASSLGTGGTQYF. CDR3 coding DNA: TGTGCCAGCAGCTTAGGCACGGGAGGGACCCAGTACTTC.

The genes are TRBV6-1 and TRBJ1-2, with TRBD1 identical over 7 bases. CDR3 length: 14 residues. Germline V CDR1 and CDR2: MNHNS, SASEGT. V shed 6 bases, J shed 1 base, and the junction held 5 bases outside the gene matches. The CDR3 nucleotides read TGTGCCAGCAGAGACAGGGAGTTTAACTATGGCTACACCTTC. As protein: CASRDREFNYGYTF.